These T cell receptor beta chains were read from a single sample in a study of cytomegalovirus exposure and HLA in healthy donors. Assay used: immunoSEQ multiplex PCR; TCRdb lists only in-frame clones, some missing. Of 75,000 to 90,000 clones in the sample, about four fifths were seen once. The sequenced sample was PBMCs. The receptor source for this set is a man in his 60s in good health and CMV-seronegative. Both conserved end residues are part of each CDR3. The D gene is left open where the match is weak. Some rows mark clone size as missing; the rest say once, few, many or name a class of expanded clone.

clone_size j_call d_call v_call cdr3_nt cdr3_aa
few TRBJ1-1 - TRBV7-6 TGTGCCAGCAGCTCGGACAGCAGGACTGAAGCTTTCTTT CASSSDSRTEAFF
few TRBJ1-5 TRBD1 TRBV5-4 TGTGCCAGCAGCTTGGACAGGGGTCAGCCCCAGCATTTT CASSLDRGQPQHF
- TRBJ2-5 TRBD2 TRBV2 TGTGCCAGCAGTGAATTGGTTTTCGGCGGGGGGGAGACCCAGTACTTC CASSELVFGGGETQYF
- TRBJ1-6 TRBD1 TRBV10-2 TGCGCCAGCAGTACAGGGGGCTGGAATAATTCACCCCTCCACTTT CASSTGGWNNSPLHF
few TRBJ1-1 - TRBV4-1 TGCGCCAGCAGCCAAGCGGGGAGCACTGAAGCTTTCTTT CASSQAGSTEAFF
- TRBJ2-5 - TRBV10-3 TGTGCCATCAGTGACGCGGGGACCGAGACCCAGTACTTC CAISDAGTETQYF
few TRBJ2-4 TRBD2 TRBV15 TGTGCCACCAGCAGAGGCGCGGGGGACTTTGACATTCAGTACTTC CATSRGAGDFDIQYF
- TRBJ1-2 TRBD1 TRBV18 TGTGCCAGCTCACCCTATCCGGACAGGGACAACTATGGCTACACCTTC CASSPYPDRDNYGYTF
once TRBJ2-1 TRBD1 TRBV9 TGTGCCAGCAGCGTCCGGGACAGGGGGCTTGCGGATGAGCAGTTCTTC CASSVRDRGLADEQFF
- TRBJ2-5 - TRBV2 TGTGCCAGCAGTGATGCTCCCCGCAGACAAGAGACCCAGTACTTC CASSDAPRRQETQYF
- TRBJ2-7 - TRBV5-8 TGTGCCAGCAGCTCCCTGGCGGACATCACAAACTACGAGCAGTACTTC CASSSLADITNYEQYF
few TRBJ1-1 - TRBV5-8 TGTGCCAGCAGCCTGACAGCGAACACTGAAGCTTTCTTT CASSLTANTEAFF
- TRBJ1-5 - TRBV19 TGTGCCAGTGAGGGCTACAATCAGCCCCAGCATTTT CASEGYNQPQHF
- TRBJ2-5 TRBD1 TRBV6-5 TGTGCCAGCACCAACAGGGGAGCAGGGACCCAGTACTTC CASTNRGAGTQYF
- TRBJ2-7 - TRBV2 TGTGCCAGCAGACCTACAGGGAAGGGGTCCTACGAGCAGTACTTC CASRPTGKGSYEQYF
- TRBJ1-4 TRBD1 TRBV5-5 TGTGCCAGCAGCCCGGGACAGGGGCATGCAGCTAATGAAAAACTGTTTTTT CASSPGQGHAANEKLFF
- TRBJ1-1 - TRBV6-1 TGTGCCAGCAGGCCGAGGGAAGCGAACACTGAAGCTTTCTTT CASRPREANTEAFF
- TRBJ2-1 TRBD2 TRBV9 TGTGCCAGCAGCGTGCGACTAGCGGGGGAGAATGAGCAGTTCTTC CASSVRLAGENEQFF
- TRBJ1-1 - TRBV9 TGTGCCAGCAGCGTAGGGGAGGGGCCGGGGGCTTTCTTT CASSVGEGPGAFF
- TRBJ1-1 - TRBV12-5 TGTGCTAGTGGTTTGGTAACCGGTTTCGAAGCTTTCTTT CASGLVTGFEAFF
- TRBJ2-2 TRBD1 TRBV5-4 TGTGCCAGCAGCTTGGGTCCCAGGGGGCGACCGAACACCGGGGAGCTGTTTTTT CASSLGPRGRPNTGELFF
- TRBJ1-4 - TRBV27 TGTGCCAGCAGTTTAAGTTCAGCGCAGCGAGGGTCTTCTAATGAAAAACTGTTTTTT CASSLSSAQRGSSNEKLFF
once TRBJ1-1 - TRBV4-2 TGTGCCAGCAGCCGCCCCGGACGCGGGGGCACTGAAGCTTTCTTT CASSRPGRGGTEAFF
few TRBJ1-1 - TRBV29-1 TGCAGCGCTCGGGGTGGCGTCACGAACACTGAAGCTTTCTTT CSARGGVTNTEAFF
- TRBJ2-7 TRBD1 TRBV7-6 TGTGCCAGCAGCTCCGGACAGGGTAGCTCCTACGAGCAGTACTTC CASSSGQGSSYEQYF
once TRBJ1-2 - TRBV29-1 TGCAGCGTTGAAGATCGAACGGACTTAGCTAACTATGGCTACACCTTC CSVEDRTDLANYGYTF
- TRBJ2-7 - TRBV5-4 TGTGCCAGCAGATCTACGCCATCCCAGGTCGGAGAGCAGTACTTC CASRSTPSQVGEQYF
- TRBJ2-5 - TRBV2 TGTGCCGGACTCAGGGGATCAAAAGAGACCCAGTACTTC CAGLRGSKETQYF
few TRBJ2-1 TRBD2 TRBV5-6 TGTGCCAGCAGTCCAAAACTAGCGGGCCTCTACAATGAGCAGTTCTTC CASSPKLAGLYNEQFF
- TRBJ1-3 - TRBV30 TGTGCCTGGAGTGTAACGAGAGAATCCGGAAACACCATATATTTT CAWSVTRESGNTIYF
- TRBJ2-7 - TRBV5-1 TGCGCCAGCAGCATCCGACAGACCTCCTCCTACGAGCAGTACTTC CASSIRQTSSYEQYF
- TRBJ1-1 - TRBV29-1 TGCAGCGTTGAAGTCACAGACACTGAAGCTTTCTTT CSVEVTDTEAFF
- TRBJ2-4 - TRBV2 TGTGCCAGCACGCGTGGGGGCGGTGAAGACATTCAGTACTTC CASTRGGGEDIQYF
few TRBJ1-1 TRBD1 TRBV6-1 TGTGCCAGTTGCCGGGACAGTCTAACCGAGGCTTTCTTT CASCRDSLTEAFF
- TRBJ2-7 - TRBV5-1 TGCGCCAGCAGCCCGCCGGGGTCCTACGAGCAGTACTTC CASSPPGSYEQYF
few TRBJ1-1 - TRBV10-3 TGTGCCATCAGGGACGGGATGAACACTGAAGCTTTCTTT CAIRDGMNTEAFF
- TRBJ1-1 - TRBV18 TGTGCCAGCTCACCTCTGGACTCCGACACTGAAGCTTTCTTT CASSPLDSDTEAFF
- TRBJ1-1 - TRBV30 TGTGCCTGGAGTGCAGACAGGTCCACTGAAGCTTTCTTT CAWSADRSTEAFF
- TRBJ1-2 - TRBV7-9 TGTGCCAGCAGCTTATTAACCCTCGGGTTTGGCTACACCTTC CASSLLTLGFGYTF
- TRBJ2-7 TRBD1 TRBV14 TGTGCCAGCAGATTGGGCCGGGACAGGGTTAATGAGCAGTACTTC CASRLGRDRVNEQYF
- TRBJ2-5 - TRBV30 TGTGCCTGGAGCGCGGGGATACAAGAGACCCAGTACTTC CAWSAGIQETQYF
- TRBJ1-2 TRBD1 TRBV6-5 TGTGCCAGCGGGACAGGGGGAGGTAGGAACTATGGCTACACCTTC CASGTGGGRNYGYTF
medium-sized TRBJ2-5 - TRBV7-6 TGTGCCAGCAGCTACTCAGGGGTAGGGACCCAGTACTTC CASSYSGVGTQYF
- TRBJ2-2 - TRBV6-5 TGTGCCAGCAGGGGGCTTGCGGACACCGGGGAGCTGTTTTTT CASRGLADTGELFF
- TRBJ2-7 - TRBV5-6 TGTGCCAGCAGCTTGGCCGGTCAGGGCCACTACGAGCAGTACTTC CASSLAGQGHYEQYF
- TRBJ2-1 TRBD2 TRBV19 TGTGCCAGTAGTCCCGGACTAGCCGCGACCAATGAGCAGTTCTTC CASSPGLAATNEQFF
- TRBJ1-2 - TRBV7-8 TGTGCCAGCAGCACACGTTTAAGGGGAGGACATGGCTACACCTTC CASSTRLRGGHGYTF
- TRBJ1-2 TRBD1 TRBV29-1 TGCAGCGTTGAAACAGGGGAGGTGGATGGCTACACCTTC CSVETGEVDGYTF
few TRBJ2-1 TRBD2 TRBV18 TGTGCCAGCTCCCCGACTAGCGCGGCTGGGGATGAGCAGTTCTTC CASSPTSAAGDEQFF